The source of this T cell receptor beta chain is a study of somatic mutations in cytotoxic T cells in rheumatoid arthritis. Some clones are missing from TCRdb's copy, which holds only in-frame ones; the method was immunoSEQ multiplex PCR. The profile shows 15,000 to 20,000 clones, about 80% of them singletons. The CDR3 consists of 13 residues. Trimming stripped 5 bases from V and 0 bases from J, with 5 bases between. Germline assignment: CDR1 SGHAT and CDR2 FQDESV (reference sequence). V gene TRBV11-1 combines with J gene TRBJ1-5; D call uncertain. The sample comprised CD8+ T cells sorted from blood. The source of this sequence is an adult with rheumatoid arthritis. CDR3 coding DNA: TGTGCCAGCAGCCTCCATAGCAATCAGCCCCAGCATTTT. This sequence encodes CASSLHSNQPQHF.